The rows below give T cell receptor beta chains drawn from one sample of a study of blood T cell repertoires in COVID-19. Sequenced by immunoSEQ multiplex PCR; TCRdb stores in-frame clones only, minus some. The sample has fewer than 300,000 clones, 75% to 95% seen once. Sequencing used peripheral blood. The receptors originated from a person aged 18-29 years with COVID-19, enrolled during active disease. The CDR3 runs from the conserved cysteine through the conserved F or W. The D gene is left open where the match is weak. The size field is filled for only some rows; it gives once, few, many or a size class.

>TRBD2|TRBV5-4|.|TRBJ2-2
TGTGCCAGCAGCCCGCCCGGGGGCTCGTCTAGCGGGGGGCAACTGTTTTTT
CASSPPGGSSSGGQLFF
>TRBD2|TRBV4-2|.|TRBJ2-3
TGTGCCAGCAGCCAAGAACCCAGCGGGGTCGATACGCAGTATTTT
CASSQEPSGVDTQYF
>TRBD2|TRBV29-1|.|TRBJ2-2
TGCAGCGTCGGGACTAGCGAGCTGTTTTTT
CSVGTSELFF
>.|TRBV24-1|.|TRBJ1-2
TGTGCCACCAGTGATTTGGGGGGGACCGGTTATGGCTACACCTTC
CATSDLGGTGYGYTF
>TRBD2|TRBV4-1|.|TRBJ2-1
TGCGCCAGCAGCGGACACCGAAGAGTAGCGGGAGGACTGGGGACTGAGCAGTTCTTC
CASSGHRRVAGGLGTEQFF
>TRBD1|TRBV11-2|once|TRBJ2-7
TGTGCCAGCAGCTCCAGGGACAGGGAGACCTACGAGCAGTACTTC
CASSSRDRETYEQYF
>.|TRBV6-2/TRBV6-3|.|TRBJ2-1
TGTGCCAGCAGTCCCCAGGTTCTCCATGAGCAGTTCTTC
CASSPQVLHEQFF
>.|TRBV6-6|.|TRBJ1-1
TGTGCCAGCAGTTACTCGGTACAGACGAACACTGAAGCTTTCTTT
CASSYSVQTNTEAFF
>.|TRBV7-3|.|TRBJ2-5
TGTGCCAGCAGCCCCACGGGAAACCAAGAGACCCAGTACTTC
CASSPTGNQETQYF
>TRBD2|TRBV10-3|.|TRBJ2-5
TGTGCCATCAGTGAGGGACTAGCGGGATTTGAGACCCAGTACTTC
CAISEGLAGFETQYF